Sequencing of this T cell receptor (beta chain) was carried out in a study of blood T cell repertoires in COVID-19. Looked up from germline, CDR1 is MDHEN and CDR2 is SYDVKM. The CDR3 consists of 14 residues. The trim removed 2 bases at V and 4 bases at J, leaving 4 bases unmatched. The protocol was immunoSEQ multiplex PCR, while the TCRdb copy is restricted to in-frame clones and leaves out a portion. The sample lists roughly 120,000 clones; 60% to 80% were seen once. The rearrangement joins TRBV28 to TRBJ1-2, with 7 positions matching TRBD1. This receptor was taken from an elderly man with COVID-19, enrolled during active disease. Sequences were obtained from peripheral blood. CDR3 nucleotide sequence: TGTGCCAGCAGTTTACCGACAGGGTTCTATGGCTACACCTTC. It encodes CASSLPTGFYGYTF.